The 32 T cell receptor beta chains given below trace back to one sample, sequenced in a study of blood T cell repertoires in COVID-19. The repertoire was sequenced with immunoSEQ multiplex PCR; TCRdb's copy has only in-frame clones and lacks some. The sample has some 120,000 clones, about four fifths seen once; the top ten hold approximately 18%. The sequenced sample consisted of peripheral blood. The origin of the receptors is a man younger than 40 with COVID-19, enrolled during active disease.

DNA of the CDR3: TGTGCCAGCAGCCAGACAGTCTATAATTCACCCCTCCACTTT. Translated, it gives CASSQTVYNSPLHF. The chain employs TRBV11-2 and TRBJ1-6, with D perhaps TRBD1 (5 bases). The V and J ends lost 5 bases and 3 bases respectively, with 8 bases between them. The CDR3 runs to 14 residues. CDR1 and CDR2 from the germline V gene are SGHAT and FQNNGV.

This chain connects TRBV28 to TRBJ2-2; D perhaps matches TRBD1 (5 bases). CDR3 length: 14 amino acids. Trimming removed 6 bases at V and 6 bases at J, with 14 bases between. Germline loops: CDR1 MDHEN, CDR2 SYDVKM. CDR3 amino acids: CASRGNFRAGELFF. For the CDR3, the DNA is TGTGCCAGCAGGGGGAACTTCAGGGCCGGGGAGCTGTTTTTT.

At least ten counts were recorded for this clone. J is TRBJ1-2 and V is TRBV7-2, with 7 bases identical to TRBD1. V was clipped by 1 base and J by 7 bases; unmatched bases: 6. CDR1 is SGHTA and CDR2 is FQGNSA in the germline V gene. CDR3 length: 14 residues. DNA for the CDR3: TGTGCCAGCAGCTTAGTGGCAGGGGGACGTGGCTACACCTTC. The encoded protein is CASSLVAGGRGYTF. Variable domain in full (rest from reference TRBV7-2 and TRBJ1-2): GAGVSQSPSNKVTEKGKDVELRCDPISGHTALYWYRQSLGQGLEFLIYFQGNSAPDKSGLPSDRFSAERTGGSVSTLTIQRTQQEDSAVYLCASSLVAGGRGYTFGSGTRLTVV.

This rearrangement joins TRBV9 to TRBJ2-5, with a weak D call TRBD1 (6 bases). In germline, CDR1 is SGDLS, CDR2 YYNGEE. This CDR3 has 15 residues. Trimming shortened V by 4 bases and J by 5 bases, and 18 bases separated the two germline ends. The CDR3 loop reads CASSIQGRVWETQYF. The CDR3 coding sequence is TGTGCCAGCAGCATACAGGGTAGGGTGTGGGAGACCCAGTACTTC.

The DNA of the CDR3 is TGTGCCAGCAGCTTAACTGACAGTTTCAGCTCCTACGAGCAGTACTTC. It codes for CASSLTDSFSSYEQYF. The rearrangement joins TRBV7-6 to TRBJ2-7; a possible D gene is TRBD1 (5 bases). Germline CDR1 reads SGHVS; CDR2 reads FNYEAQ. The V end lost 2 bases, the J end lost 0 bases, and 14 bases lay between the germline ends. The CDR3 spans 16 residues.

J is TRBJ2-1 and V is TRBV11-2, with 7 bases lining up with TRBD2. CDR1 and CDR2 from the germline V gene are SGHAT and FQNNGV. The CDR3 contains 14 residues. V lost 5 bases to trimming and J lost 4 bases; unmatched junction nucleotides: 5. The CDR3 protein is CASSQLALYNEQFF. In DNA form, the CDR3 reads TGTGCCAGCAGCCAACTAGCGCTTTACAATGAGCAGTTCTTC.

This sequence joins TRBV9 and TRBJ2-3, with D perhaps matching TRBD2 (6 bases). V shed 0 bases and J shed 0 bases, with 8 bases lying between them. The CDR3 contains 15 residues. Germline CDR1 SGDLS, CDR2 YYNGEE. The CDR3, as DNA: TGTGCCAGCAGCGTAGATGCGGGAAGCACAGATACGCAGTATTTT. Its translation is CASSVDAGSTDTQYF.

The sample holds a few counts of this clone. J is TRBJ1-6 and V is TRBV5-3; perhaps TRBD1 as D (6 bases). TRBV5-3 qualifies as an ORF whose function is uncertain. The CDR3 runs 15 residues. The germline V and J ends were trimmed by 0 bases and 12 bases, with 16 bases remaining between them. CDR3 sequence: CARSLEEDRSGPLHF. In nucleotides, the CDR3 is TGTGCCAGAAGCTTGGAAGAAGACAGGTCTGGACCCCTCCACTTT.

The chain recombines TRBV5-4 with TRBJ1-6; 7 positions match TRBD1. Germline CDR1 reads SGHNT; CDR2 reads YYREEE (reference sequence). The CDR3 contains 15 residues. Trimming cost V 4 bases and J 13 bases; bases outside gene matches: 14. The CDR3 sequence: CASSPWTGRNGPLHF. In DNA, the CDR3 is TGTGCCAGCAGCCCTTGGACAGGCCGCAACGGTCCCCTCCACTTT.

This clone was detected once. The rearrangement links TRBV12-3 or TRBV12-4 to TRBJ2-7; tentatively, D is TRBD2 (6 bases). CDR3 length equals 13 residues. V was trimmed by 5 bases and J by 4 bases, leaving 12 bases between them. This CDR3 reads CASSLVGTYEQYF. Written as DNA, the CDR3 is TGTGCCAGCAGTCTAGTGGGGACTTACGAGCAGTACTTC.

The genes are TRBV6-6 and TRBJ1-5; 8 bases line up with TRBD1. The CDR3 is 14 residues long. The germline CDR1 and CDR2 sequences are MNHNY and SVGAGI (reference sequence). Trimming cost V 2 bases and J 6 bases; bases outside gene matches: 3. In DNA form, the CDR3 reads TGTGCCAGCAGTTACGGACAGGGCAGTCAGCCCCAGCATTTT. Residues: CASSYGQGSQPQHF.

The chain is built from TRBV9 and TRBJ1-4; 9 bases map to TRBD1. V gave up 0 bases and J gave up 8 bases; unmatched junction bases: 2. Germline V gene lookup returns CDR1 SGDLS and CDR2 YYNGEE. This CDR3 region has 14 residues. CDR3 sequence (DNA): TGTGCCAGCAGCGTAGGACAGGGGGGAGAAAAACTGTTTTTT. Protein product: CASSVGQGGEKLFF.

V usage is TRBV30 and J usage is TRBJ1-2, with D perhaps matching TRBD1 (6 bases). The CDR3 totals 14 residues. Germline values: CDR1 GTSNPN, CDR2 SVGIG (reference sequence). Trimming took 0 bases from V and 7 from J, leaving 15 bases between them. As DNA, the CDR3 is TGTGCCTGGAGTGTACTATCACAGGGAAGTGGCTACACCTTC. The encoded protein is CAWSVLSQGSGYTF. The variable domain in full, completed from reference TRBV30 and TRBJ1-2, reads SQTIHQWPATLVQPVGSPLSLECTVEGTSNPNLYWYRQAAGRGLQLLFYSVGIGQISSEVPQNLSASRPQDRQFILSSKKLLLSDSGFYLCAWSVLSQGSGYTFGSGTRLTVV.

This chain joins TRBV28 and TRBJ2-7; the match to TRBD2 covers 9 bases. Looked up from germline, CDR1 is MDHEN and CDR2 is SYDVKM. Losses at the gene ends were 9 bases for V and 5 bases for J; bases not matched to a gene: 11. CDR3 length equals 14 residues. The CDR3 nucleotides read TGTGCCAGTACCCGCCCGGGACTAGCTAACGAGCAGTACTTC. It specifies CASTRPGLANEQYF.

The chain has TRBV25-1 and TRBJ1-1, with TRBD1 matching over 7 bases. V gave up 4 bases and J gave up 11 bases; unmatched junction bases: 13. CDR1 and CDR2 from the germline V gene are MGHDK and SYGVNS. The CDR3 length is 14 residues. CDR3 loop: CASSGSTGQDAAFF. Written as DNA, the CDR3 is TGTGCCAGCAGTGGATCGACAGGGCAAGACGCGGCTTTCTTT.

The CDR3 sequence: CASSLTLQGANYGYTF. The CDR3 DNA reads TGTGCCAGTAGTCTTACCCTACAGGGAGCTAACTATGGCTACACCTTC. This chain connects TRBV19 to TRBJ1-2; maybe TRBD1 (6 bases). Germline CDR1 LNHDA, CDR2 SQIVND (reference sequence). CDR3 length equals 16 residues. V lost 5 bases and J 0 bases, leaving 16 bases between the germline ends.

This chain links TRBV7-9 with TRBJ2-1; D is possibly TRBD2 (6 bases). Trimming left V 6 bases short and J 3 bases short, with 15 bases between. The CDR3 length is 15 residues. Looked up from germline, CDR1 is SEHNR and CDR2 is FQNEAQ (reference sequence). The CDR3: CASSHIAENYNEQFF. CDR3 bases: TGTGCCAGCAGTCATATAGCGGAGAACTACAATGAGCAGTTCTTC.

The V call is TRBV11-3, the J call TRBJ2-7, with unresolved D. The CDR3 contains 13 residues. CDR1 SGHNT and CDR2 YENEEA come from the germline V gene. V dropped 4 bases and J dropped 10 bases, with 17 bases sitting between them. CDR3 DNA sequence: TGTGCCAGCAGCTCAAAAATCTTACGAGAACAGTACTTC. This codes for CASSSKILREQYF.

The chain recombines TRBV28 with TRBJ1-2; tentatively, D is TRBD1 (6 bases). Trimming pared 6 bases from V and 8 bases from J, leaving 10 bases between. CDR3 size: 11 residues. Germline V gene data show CDR1 as MDHEN and CDR2 as SYDVKM. The CDR3 DNA reads TGTGCCAGCAGCTCAACAGGGGGCTACACCTTC. Protein product: CASSSTGGYTF.

This clone came up many times. The chain couples TRBV11-3 to TRBJ1-4; 8 bases align to TRBD1. Per the germline V gene, CDR1 is SGHNT and CDR2 is YENEEA. The CDR3 length is 16 residues. Trimming removed 5 bases from V and 8 bases from J; junction bases left unmatched: 13. The CDR3 reads CASSVRTVTGAEKLFF. The CDR3 DNA reads TGTGCCAGCAGCGTCCGGACAGTGACAGGGGCCGAAAAACTGTTTTTT.

The chain couples TRBV27 to TRBJ2-7, with 16 bases matching TRBD2. The CDR3 is 18 amino acids. From germline, CDR1 is MNHEY and CDR2 SMNVEV (reference sequence). After removal of 5 bases from V and 4 bases from J, the junction contained 11 bases not matched to a gene. CDR3 bases: TGTGCCAGCAGTCCGGGGACTAGCGGGAGGGGTTTGAAGTACGAGCAGTACTTC. Its translation: CASSPGTSGRGLKYEQYF.

This chain uses TRBV6-2 or TRBV6-3 with TRBJ1-5; possible D gene TRBD1, 6 bases. V was shortened by 0 bases and J by 3 bases, with 21 bases between the two germline ends. Germline V lookup: CDR1 MNHEY, CDR2 SVGEGT. The CDR3 loop spans 19 amino acids. The CDR3 protein is CASSYSISGGTFPNQPQHF. DNA for the CDR3: TGTGCCAGCAGTTACTCGATTTCTGGGGGCACTTTCCCCAATCAGCCCCAGCATTTT.

This rearrangement joins TRBV4-2 to TRBJ2-2; weak D call: TRBD2 (5 bases). The CDR3 runs 15 residues. V lost 6 bases to trimming and J lost 1 base, with 12 bases between them. Germline values: CDR1 LGHNA, CDR2 YNFKEQ. CDR3: CASREASRNTGELFF. The DNA for the CDR3 is TGTGCCAGCAGGGAAGCTAGCAGGAACACCGGGGAGCTGTTTTTT.

This chain joins TRBV29-1 and TRBJ2-6, with a possible D match to TRBD2 (6 bases). CDR1 SQVTM and CDR2 ANQGSEA come from the germline V gene. There are 15 residues in the CDR3. V was cut by 0 bases and J by 0 bases, with 6 bases left in between. The CDR3 here is CSVEDGGSGANVLTF. The CDR3 coding sequence is TGCAGCGTTGAAGACGGGGGCTCTGGGGCCAACGTCCTGACTTTC. The full variable domain, completed using reference TRBV29-1 and TRBJ2-6, is SAVISQKPSRDICQRGTSLTIQCQVDSQVTMMFWYRQQPGQSLTLIATANQGSEATYESGFVIDKFPISRPNLTFSTLTVSNMSPEDSSIYLCSVEDGGSGANVLTFGAGSRLTVL.

The chain employs TRBV4-1 and TRBJ1-4, with 7 bases identical to TRBD1. Trimming took 4 bases from V and 7 from J; bases not matched to a gene: 12. This CDR3 region has 16 residues. The V gene's germline CDR1 is MGHRA and CDR2 YSYEKL. The DNA of the CDR3 is TGCGCCAGCAGCCGAAGAGTTTCGACAGGGAGTGAAAAACTGTTTTTT. Its protein product is CASSRRVSTGSEKLFF.

This sequence joins TRBV7-9 and TRBJ2-1; 13 bases are a match to TRBD2. The CDR3 covers 15 residues. Per the germline V gene, CDR1 is SEHNR and CDR2 is FQNEAQ (reference sequence). The V gene end was trimmed by 1 base and the J gene end by 9 bases; junction bases not matched to a gene: 3. CDR3 nucleotides: TGTGCCAGCAGCTTAGGGGGACTAGCGGGATTTGAGCAGTTCTTC. Its translation is CASSLGGLAGFEQFF.

V gene TRBV9 combines with J gene TRBJ2-7; 7 nucleotides match TRBD1. V lost 4 bases and J lost 3; bases outside the gene matches: 7. CDR3 length: 14 residues. The germline V gene has CDR1 SGDLS and CDR2 YYNGEE. CDR3 amino acids: CASSPGQAFYEQYF. Here the CDR3 DNA reads TGTGCCAGCAGCCCCGGACAGGCGTTCTACGAGCAGTACTTC.

The chain employs TRBV3-1 (or the pseudogene TRBV3-2) and TRBJ2-3, with TRBD2 as a possible D gene (6 bases). Trimming took off 4 bases at V and 2 bases at J, with 13 bases between the two ends. The CDR3 spans 15 residues. CDR1 LGHDT and CDR2 YNNKEL come from the germline V gene (reference sequence). CDR3 amino acids: CASSPGTSFTDTQYF. In nucleotides, the CDR3 is TGTGCCAGCAGCCCCGGGACTTCATTCACAGATACGCAGTATTTT.

The chain recombines TRBV6-6 with TRBJ2-1, with TRBD2 matching 7 bases. CDR3 length equals 16 residues. Germline V gene sequence: CDR1 MNHNY, CDR2 SVGAGI (reference sequence). The V gene end was trimmed by 10 bases and the J gene end by 0 bases; junction bases not matched to a gene: 12. The CDR3 region has the DNA TGTGCCACCGGTGGGGCTAGCGGACGCTCCTACAATGAGCAGTTCTTC. Encoded protein: CATGGASGRSYNEQFF.

The chain uses TRBV11-2 and TRBJ1-1, with D possibly being TRBD1 (6 bases). Germline V gene sequence: CDR1 SGHAT, CDR2 FQNNGV. The CDR3 is 15 residues long. Trimming left V 1 base short and J 0 bases short, with 9 bases between. CDR3 region: CASSLVGGMNTEAFF. DNA of the CDR3: TGTGCCAGCAGCTTAGTAGGGGGTATGAACACTGAAGCTTTCTTT.

The CDR3 spells CASSSKGDTDGRETQYF. In DNA form, the CDR3 reads TGTGCCAGCAGTTCAAAGGGGGACACGGACGGTCGGGAGACCCAGTACTTC. The chain recombines TRBV27 with TRBJ2-5; D may be TRBD1 (6 bases). The CDR3 is 17 residues long. Germline V gene lookup returns CDR1 MNHEY and CDR2 SMNVEV (reference sequence). V lost 4 bases and J 5 bases, leaving 23 bases between the germline ends.

V usage is TRBV3-1 (or the pseudogene TRBV3-2) and J usage is TRBJ1-5; D ambiguous. CDR3 size: 13 residues. Germline lookup yields CDR1 LGHDT and CDR2 YNNKEL (reference sequence). Deletions cut 2 bases from V and 3 bases from J, with 5 bases between. In DNA, the CDR3 is TGTGCCAGCAGCCAACAGGTCAATCAGCCCCAGCATTTT. Translation: CASSQQVNQPQHF.